This T cell receptor (beta chain) was recorded in a study of blood T cell repertoires in COVID-19. Profiling relied on immunoSEQ multiplex PCR, and the TCRdb table lists in-frame clones only, not all of them. The sample holds under 75,000 clones, around 81% seen once. The sequence came from a man in his sixties with acute or convalescent COVID-19. Sequenced input: peripheral blood.

The CDR3 DNA is TGTGCCAGTAGTATGGACAAGAACACTGAAGCTTTCTTT. Translated, it gives CASSMDKNTEAFF. The chain carries TRBV19 and TRBJ1-1, with D possibly matching TRBD1 (5 bases). V shed 3 bases and J shed 1 base, with 6 bases lying between them. The CDR3 extends over 13 amino acids. The germline V gene has CDR1 LNHDA and CDR2 SQIVND (reference sequence).